Shown below are 20 T cell receptor beta chains from a single sample sequenced in a study of blood T cell repertoires in COVID-19. The method was immunoSEQ multiplex PCR; TCRdb's version includes in-frame clones alone and lacks a portion of them. The profile shows fewer than 80,000 clones, about 84% of them singletons. The sample taken for sequencing was peripheral blood. These TCRs come from a man aged 50 to 59 with COVID-19, enrolled during active disease.

This chain links TRBV19 with TRBJ2-5; 10 nucleotides align to TRBD2. Germline lookup yields CDR1 LNHDA and CDR2 SQIVND (reference sequence). The CDR3 spans 14 residues. V shed 4 bases, J shed 5 bases, and the junction held 4 bases outside the gene matches. CDR3 DNA: TGTGCCAGTAGTACTAGCGGGGGTCACGAGACCCAGTACTTC. Translated, it gives CASSTSGGHETQYF.

The rearrangement links TRBV10-2 to TRBJ2-7, with 9 bases fitting TRBD1. V lost 6 bases to trimming and J lost 0 bases; unmatched junction nucleotides: 9. The CDR3 consists of 16 residues. CDR1 is WSHSY, CDR2 SAAADI, per germline. As DNA, the CDR3 is TGCGCCAGCAGATCCGCAACAGGGGGCCACTCCTACGAGCAGTACTTC. Translating it yields CASRSATGGHSYEQYF.

This chain links TRBV12-5 with TRBJ1-3; D is perhaps TRBD1 (6 bases). The length of the CDR3 is 13 residues. V shed 4 bases and J shed 2 bases, with 6 bases lying between them. Germline CDR1 reads LGHNT; CDR2 reads FRNRAP. The CDR3 nucleotides read TGTGCTAGTGGTTCAGGGGCTGGAAACACCATATATTTT. Its translation: CASGSGAGNTIYF.

This clone was counted a few times. This sequence joins TRBV2 and TRBJ1-1; no reliable D call. Trimming cost V 4 bases and J 1 base, with 13 bases left between them. The CDR3 is 15 amino acids. The germline gives CDR1 SNHLY, CDR2 FYNNEI. The CDR3 DNA sequence: TGTGCCAGCAGTGCCCACAGTGGCACGAACACTGAAGCTTTCTTT. It translates to CASSAHSGTNTEAFF.

This clone was recorded only once. This chain uses TRBV19 with TRBJ1-2; the D is unclear. The V and J ends lost 3 bases and 1 base respectively, with 6 bases between them. CDR1 LNHDA and CDR2 SQIVND come from the germline V gene (reference sequence). The CDR3 covers 13 residues. CDR3 DNA: TGTGCCAGTAGTATCGACATTAACTATGGCTACACCTTC. Translating it yields CASSIDINYGYTF.

This clone was seen only once. Other DNA sequences within the sample encode an identical CDR3. V usage is TRBV3-1 (or the pseudogene TRBV3-2) and J usage is TRBJ2-7, with a weak D call TRBD2 (6 bases). CDR3 length: 15 amino acids. CDR1 LGHDT and CDR2 YNNKEL come from the germline V gene (reference sequence). The V and J ends lost 1 base and 0 bases respectively, with 10 bases between them. The CDR3 nucleotides read TGTGCCAGCAGCCAAGGGGACTCCCCCTCCTACGAGCAGTACTTC. Its protein product is CASSQGDSPSYEQYF.

V usage is TRBV19 and J usage is TRBJ2-3; tentative D call: TRBD1 (6 bases). The CDR3 totals 15 residues. With 3 bases removed from V and 5 bases from J, the gap between germline ends came to 15 bases. Germline loops: CDR1 LNHDA, CDR2 SQIVND (reference sequence). This CDR3 is CASSISGLRGDTQYF. Written as DNA, the CDR3 is TGTGCCAGTAGTATTTCAGGCCTCAGGGGAGATACGCAGTATTTT.

This clone has a handful of counts. The gene calls are TRBV7-2 and TRBJ2-3, with 8 bases matching TRBD2. J gave up 3 bases and V 5 bases, and 10 bases lay outside the gene matches. The germline V gene has CDR1 SGHTA and CDR2 FQGNSA. The CDR3 has 16 amino acids. The CDR3 nucleotides are TGTGCCAGCAGCGCCCGGGGGGGCGGGAAAACAGATACGCAGTATTTT. It encodes CASSARGGGKTDTQYF.

J is TRBJ1-5 and V is TRBV10-3; 9 nucleotides align to TRBD1. Germline V gives CDR1 ENHRY, CDR2 SYGVKD. After removal of 4 bases from V and 7 bases from J, the junction contained 5 bases not matched to a gene. The CDR3 is made up of 14 amino acids. The CDR3 reads CAISASTGGQPQHF. CDR3 coding DNA: TGTGCCATCAGTGCGTCTACAGGGGGCCAGCCCCAGCATTTT.

V is TRBV5-6 and J is TRBJ2-2; 11 bases line up with TRBD2. There are 16 residues in the CDR3. Germline V gives CDR1 SGHDT, CDR2 YYEEEE. J gave up 1 base and V 5 bases, and 4 bases lay outside the gene matches. The CDR3: CASSFLAGGNTGELFF. The CDR3 DNA reads TGTGCCAGCAGTTTTCTAGCGGGGGGGAACACCGGGGAGCTGTTTTTT. Complete variable domain (other parts from reference TRBV5-6 and TRBJ2-2): DAGVTQSPTHLIKTRGQQVTLRCSPKSGHDTVSWYQQALGQGPQFIFQYYEEEERQRGNFPDRFSGHQFPNYSSELNVNALLLGDSALYLCASSFLAGGNTGELFFGEGSRLTVL.

This clone has just one count. The chain employs TRBV6-2 or TRBV6-3 and TRBJ2-3; 8 bases fit TRBD2. This CDR3 is 16 amino acids long. The germline V gene encodes CDR1 MNHEY and CDR2 SVGEGT. V trimming: 6 bases; J trimming: 2 bases; junction bases outside the gene matches: 10. CDR3 sequence: CASSNRSGGITDTQYF. CDR3 DNA: TGTGCCAGCAGCAATAGAAGCGGGGGTATCACAGATACGCAGTATTTT.

The gene calls are TRBV7-6 and TRBJ2-1, with D unresolved. This CDR3 has 11 amino acids. V was clipped by 6 bases and J by 7 bases, with 7 bases between them. The V gene's germline CDR1 is SGHVS and CDR2 FNYEAQ. The DNA of the CDR3 is TGTGCCAGCAGTGAGTTAAATGAGCAGTTCTTC. Translation gives CASSELNEQFF.

The V and J genes are TRBV19 and TRBJ1-1; 10 bases match TRBD1. With V trimmed by 6 bases and J by 4 bases, 5 bases remained unmatched. The CDR3 is 14 residues long. Germline V CDR1 and CDR2: LNHDA, SQIVND (reference sequence). CDR3 region: CASRHRTGGTEAFF. In nucleotides, the CDR3 is TGTGCCAGTAGGCACCGGACAGGGGGCACTGAAGCTTTCTTT.

The chain links TRBV5-6 to TRBJ2-7; weak D call: TRBD2 (5 bases). V shed 4 bases and J shed 6 bases, with 11 bases lying between them. In germline, CDR1 is SGHDT, CDR2 YYEEEE. This CDR3 is built from 12 residues. CDR3 region: CASSAGPIEQYF. The CDR3, as DNA: TGTGCCAGCAGCGCGGGCCCCATCGAGCAGTACTTC.

The rearrangement joins TRBV11-2 to TRBJ2-5; 8 bases are shared with TRBD1. From germline, CDR1 is SGHAT and CDR2 FQNNGV. The CDR3 contains 14 residues. Trimming removed 8 bases from V and 0 bases from J; junction bases left unmatched: 5. CDR3 nucleotide sequence: TGTGCCAGCCAGGGACAGGAGTACCAAGAGACCCAGTACTTC. Protein sequence: CASQGQEYQETQYF.

The rearrangement uses TRBV7-3 and TRBJ2-1, with TRBD1 identical over 7 bases. CDR1 is SGHTA, CDR2 FQGTGA, per germline. V gave up 4 bases and J gave up 9 bases; unmatched junction bases: 12. This CDR3 contains 15 residues. As DNA, the CDR3 is TGTGCCAGCAGCTCCTACAGGGGTCCCCGAAGTGAGCAGTTCTTC. This translates into CASSSYRGPRSEQFF.

The gene calls are TRBV7-2 and TRBJ1-2; D is undetermined. The length of the CDR3 is 14 residues. The germline V gene has CDR1 SGHTA and CDR2 FQGNSA. V lost 5 bases and J lost 4, with 14 bases in between. CDR3 in DNA: TGTGCCAGCAGCCCGTCGCAGGATTCCTATGGCTACACCTTC. Amino acid sequence: CASSPSQDSYGYTF.

This clone was found once. The chain links TRBV10-3 to TRBJ2-7, with TRBD1 matching over 9 bases. This CDR3 contains 14 residues. Germline assignment: CDR1 ENHRY and CDR2 SYGVKD. The trim removed 4 bases at V and 3 bases at J, leaving 4 bases unmatched. The CDR3 coding sequence is TGTGCCATCAGTGGGGGGACAGGGTACTACGAGCAGTACTTC. Its translation is CAISGGTGYYEQYF.

This chain joins TRBV7-9 and TRBJ1-1, with D perhaps matching TRBD1 (5 bases). V lost 5 bases to trimming and J lost 4 bases, with 29 bases between them. The CDR3 has 19 residues. Germline assignment: CDR1 SEHNR and CDR2 FQNEAQ (reference sequence). CDR3 DNA sequence: TGTGCCAGCAGCCCACCATTACGTCGGGGGAAGGTCAAAGGCACTGAAGCTTTCTTT. It translates to CASSPPLRRGKVKGTEAFF. Based on the CDR3 plus reference TRBV7-9 and TRBJ1-1, the full variable domain is DTGVSQNPRHKITKRGQNVTFRCDPISEHNRLYWYRQTLGQGPEFLTYFQNEAQLEKSRLLSDRFSAERPKGSFSTLEIQRTEQGDSAMYLCASSPPLRRGKVKGTEAFFGQGTRLTVV.

The rearrangement uses TRBV9 and TRBJ2-7; TRBD2 aligns across 10 bases. The V segment lost 3 bases and the J segment 1 base; nucleotides outside the gene matches: 7. The length of the CDR3 is 16 residues. Germline V lookup: CDR1 SGDLS, CDR2 YYNGEE. The CDR3 reads CASSASPSGGSYEQYF. The CDR3 region has the DNA TGTGCCAGCAGCGCCTCGCCTAGCGGGGGTTCCTACGAGCAGTACTTC.